This T cell receptor (beta chain) was captured by sequencing in a study of blood T cell repertoires in COVID-19. Background on the study: From the United States, Italy and Spain came samples of acute and convalescent COVID-19. PBMCs, B-cell-depleted T cells, or T cells were the source of the cDNA or gDNA that made up the material.

Source study methods: Reference gene primer amplification gave estimated nucleated cell counts. Using immunoSEQ multiplex PCR, the repertoire was profiled, and TCRdb retains in-frame clones only, with some absent. V and J calls and clone size are those listed in that table; D and trimming were worked out from the DNA. The sample holds over 250,000 clones, around nine tenths seen once. V lost 7 bases to trimming and J lost 2 bases, with 12 bases between them. The germline CDR1 and CDR2 sequences are MNHEY and SMNVEV (reference sequence). The CDR3 has 14 amino acids. Sample: peripheral blood. The rearrangement joins TRBV27 to TRBJ1-5; D not certain. The TCR comes from a man between 40 and 49 years old who had recovered from COVID-19. The CDR3 bases are TGTGCCAGCACCCCGAGTATCCGCAATCAGCCCCAGCATTTT. Translation: CASTPSIRNQPQHF.